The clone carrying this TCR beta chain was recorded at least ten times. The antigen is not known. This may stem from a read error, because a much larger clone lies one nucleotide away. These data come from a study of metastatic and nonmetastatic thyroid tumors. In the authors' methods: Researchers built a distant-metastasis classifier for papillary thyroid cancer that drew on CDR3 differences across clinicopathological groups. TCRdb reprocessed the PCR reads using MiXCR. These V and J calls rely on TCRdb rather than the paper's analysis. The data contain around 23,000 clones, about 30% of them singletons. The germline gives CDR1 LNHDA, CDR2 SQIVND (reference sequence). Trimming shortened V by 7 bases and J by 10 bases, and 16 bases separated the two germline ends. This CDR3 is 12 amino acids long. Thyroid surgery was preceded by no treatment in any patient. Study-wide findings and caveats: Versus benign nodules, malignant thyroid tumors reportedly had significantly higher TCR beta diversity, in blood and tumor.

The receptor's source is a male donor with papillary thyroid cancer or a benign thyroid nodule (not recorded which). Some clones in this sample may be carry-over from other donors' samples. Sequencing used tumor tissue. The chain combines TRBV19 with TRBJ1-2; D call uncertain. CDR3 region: CASTAAYGVYTF. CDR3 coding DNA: TGTGCCAGTACGGCGGCTTATGGCGTCTACACCTTC.